This passage covers 4 T cell receptor beta chains from one sample sequenced in a study of shared clonotypes between healthy human individuals (dated by TCRdb to the early 2020s). The method behind the library was the immunoSEQ multiplex PCR assay. TCRdb took this table from immuneACCESS and kept in-frame rearrangements with V and J called. Such tables lack part of the clones; where checked against another copy, unresolved V genes explain under half of the gap, and the rest is unexplained. Here the sample has 2.3 million or so clones; approximately 95% occur a single time. The ten most abundant clones make up about 0.39% of the sample. The sample consisted of naive CD4+ T cells from PBMCs. What this sample's cell subset or site label stands for: CD45RA+ positively selected. Receptors originate from a man younger than 35 in good health. Some clones in this sample may be carry-over from other donors' samples.

This chain links TRBV28 with TRBJ2-7; D is tentatively TRBD1 or TRBD2 (5 bases each). CDR1 and CDR2 (germline): MDHEN, SYDVKM. V shed 6 bases and J shed 2 bases, with 17 bases lying between them. CDR3 length equals 15 residues. As DNA, the CDR3 is TGTGCCAGCAGGGACCCGGGACCCGAGGCCTACGAGCAGTACTTC. It codes for CASRDPGPEAYEQYF.

The gene calls are TRBV7-9 and TRBJ1-5; tentative D call: TRBD1 (5 bases). CDR1 is SEHNR, CDR2 FQNEAQ, per germline (reference sequence). Trimming left V 4 bases short and J 5 bases short, with 9 bases between. This CDR3 is 13 amino acids long. CDR3 in DNA: TGTGCCAGCAGCTGGGACGGAGATCAGCCCCAGCATTTT. As protein: CASSWDGDQPQHF. The full variable domain, completed using reference TRBV7-9 and TRBJ1-5, is DTGVSQNPRHKITKRGQNVTFRCDPISEHNRLYWYRQTLGQGPEFLTYFQNEAQLEKSRLLSDRFSAERPKGSFSTLEIQRTEQGDSAMYLCASSWDGDQPQHFGDGTRLSIL.

The chain joins TRBV30 to TRBJ2-7, with 9 bases matching TRBD1. This CDR3 region has 13 residues. V dropped 4 bases and J dropped 7; count of bases not matched to a gene: 8. Germline CDR1 is GTSNPN and CDR2 is SVGIG (reference sequence). The CDR3: CAWNRDRAFEQYF. The DNA for the CDR3 is TGTGCCTGGAACCGGGACAGGGCCTTTGAGCAGTACTTC.

The chain is built from TRBV19 and TRBJ2-1, with 14 positions matching TRBD2. Unmatched junction bases numbered 5, after V lost 9 bases and J lost 7 bases. The CDR3 sequence is 14 residues long. Per the germline V gene, CDR1 is LNHDA and CDR2 is SQIVND (reference sequence). The CDR3 region has the DNA TGTGCCAGCCGGACTAGCGGGAGGAGTAATGAGCAGTTCTTC. As protein: CASRTSGRSNEQFF.